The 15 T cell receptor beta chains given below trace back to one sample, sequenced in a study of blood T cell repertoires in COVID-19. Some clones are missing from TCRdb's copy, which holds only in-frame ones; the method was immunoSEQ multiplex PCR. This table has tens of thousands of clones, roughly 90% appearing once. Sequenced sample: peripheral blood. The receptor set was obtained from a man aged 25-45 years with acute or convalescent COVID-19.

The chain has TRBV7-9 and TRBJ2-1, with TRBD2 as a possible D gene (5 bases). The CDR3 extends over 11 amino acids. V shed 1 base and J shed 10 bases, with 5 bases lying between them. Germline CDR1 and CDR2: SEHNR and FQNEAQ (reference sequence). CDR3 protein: CASSLVAEQFF. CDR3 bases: TGTGCCAGCAGCTTAGTAGCGGAGCAGTTCTTC.

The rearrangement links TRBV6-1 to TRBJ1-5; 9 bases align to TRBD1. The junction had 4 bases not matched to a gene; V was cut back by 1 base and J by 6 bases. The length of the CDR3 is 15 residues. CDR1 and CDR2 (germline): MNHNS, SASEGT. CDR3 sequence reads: CASSEGTGAGQPQHF. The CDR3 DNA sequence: TGTGCCAGCAGTGAAGGGACAGGGGCAGGTCAGCCCCAGCATTTT.

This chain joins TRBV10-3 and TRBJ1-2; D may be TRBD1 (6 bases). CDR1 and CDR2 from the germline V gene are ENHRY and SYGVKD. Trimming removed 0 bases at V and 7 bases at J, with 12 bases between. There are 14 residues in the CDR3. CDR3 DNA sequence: TGTGCCATCAGTGAGTCAGGGACATGGGGTGGCTACACCTTC. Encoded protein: CAISESGTWGGYTF.

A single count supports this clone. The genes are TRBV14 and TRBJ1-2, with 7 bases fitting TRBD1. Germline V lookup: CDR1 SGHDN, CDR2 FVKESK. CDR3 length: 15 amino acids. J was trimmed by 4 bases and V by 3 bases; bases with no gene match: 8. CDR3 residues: CASSQAGTGVYGYTF. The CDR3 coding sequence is TGTGCCAGCAGCCAGGCCGGAACAGGGGTCTATGGCTACACCTTC.

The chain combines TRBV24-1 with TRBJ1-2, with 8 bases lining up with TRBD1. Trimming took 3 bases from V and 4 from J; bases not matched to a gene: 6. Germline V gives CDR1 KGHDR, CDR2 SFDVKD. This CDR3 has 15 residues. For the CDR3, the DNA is TGTGCCACCAGTGATCTACAGGGGGAGACCTATGGCTACACCTTC. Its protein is CATSDLQGETYGYTF.

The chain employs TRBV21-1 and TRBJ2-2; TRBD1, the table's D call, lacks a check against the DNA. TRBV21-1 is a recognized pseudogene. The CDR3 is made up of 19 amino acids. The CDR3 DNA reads TGTGCCAGCAGCAAAGGAAAACTCAAAACAGGGGGCAACACCGGGGAGCTGTTTTTT. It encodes CASSKGKLKTGGNTGELFF.

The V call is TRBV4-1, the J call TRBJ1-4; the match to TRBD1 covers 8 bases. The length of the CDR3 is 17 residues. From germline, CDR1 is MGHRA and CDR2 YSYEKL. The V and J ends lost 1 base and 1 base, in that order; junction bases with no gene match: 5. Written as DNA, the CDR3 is TGCGCCAGCAGCCAAGGAGGACAGGGTGAAACTAATGAAAAACTGTTTTTT. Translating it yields CASSQGGQGETNEKLFF.

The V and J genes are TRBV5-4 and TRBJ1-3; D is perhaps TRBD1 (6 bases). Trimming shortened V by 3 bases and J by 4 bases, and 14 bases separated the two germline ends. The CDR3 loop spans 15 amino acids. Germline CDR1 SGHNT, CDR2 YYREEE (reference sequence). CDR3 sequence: CASSWGPGAGNTIYF. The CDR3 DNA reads TGTGCCAGCAGCTGGGGCCCAGGGGCCGGAAACACCATATATTTT.

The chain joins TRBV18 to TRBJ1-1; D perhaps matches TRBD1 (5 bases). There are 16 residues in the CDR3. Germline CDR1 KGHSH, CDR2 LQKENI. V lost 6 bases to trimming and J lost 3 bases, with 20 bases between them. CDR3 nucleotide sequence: TGTGCCAGCTCCTCGGGGGGTAAAGGGTCGGACACTGAAGCTTTCTTT. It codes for CASSSGGKGSDTEAFF.

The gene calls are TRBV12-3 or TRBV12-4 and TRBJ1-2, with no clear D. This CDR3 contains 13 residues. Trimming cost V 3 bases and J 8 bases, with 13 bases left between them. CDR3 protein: CASSFSQHSGYTF. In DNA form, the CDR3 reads TGTGCCAGCAGTTTCAGTCAACATAGCGGCTACACCTTC.

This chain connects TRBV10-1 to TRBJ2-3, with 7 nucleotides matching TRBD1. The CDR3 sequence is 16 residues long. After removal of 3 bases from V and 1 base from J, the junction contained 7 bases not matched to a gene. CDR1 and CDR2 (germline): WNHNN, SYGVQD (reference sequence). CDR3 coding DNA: TGCGCCAGCAGTGAAGGACAGGACAGCCGCACAGATACGCAGTATTTT. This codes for CASSEGQDSRTDTQYF.

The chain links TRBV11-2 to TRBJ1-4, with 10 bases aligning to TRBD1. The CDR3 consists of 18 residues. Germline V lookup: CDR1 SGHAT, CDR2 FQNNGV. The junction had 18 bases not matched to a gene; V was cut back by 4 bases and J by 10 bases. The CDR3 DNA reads TGTGCCAGCAGCTCGCTGGAGTTTGGGACAGGGGAAAGGGGAAAACTGTTTTTT. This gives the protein CASSSLEFGTGERGKLFF.

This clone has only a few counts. In nucleotides, the CDR3 is TGTGCCAGCAGCTTAGCCGGGGGTTATAATTCACCCCTCCACTTT. Residues: CASSLAGGYNSPLHF. The V call is TRBV7-8, the J call TRBJ1-6; possible D gene TRBD1, 5 bases. The V end was cut by 0 bases, the J end by 4 bases, with 7 bases between. There are 15 residues in the CDR3. The V gene's germline CDR1 is SGHVS and CDR2 FQNEAQ.

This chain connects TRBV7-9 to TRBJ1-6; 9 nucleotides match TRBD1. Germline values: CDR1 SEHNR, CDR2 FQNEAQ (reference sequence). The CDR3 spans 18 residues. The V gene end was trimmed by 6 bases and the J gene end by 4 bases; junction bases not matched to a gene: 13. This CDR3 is CASRLKTGGVFYNSPLHF. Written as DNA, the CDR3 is TGTGCCAGCAGACTTAAGACAGGGGGGGTTTTTTATAATTCACCCCTCCACTTT.

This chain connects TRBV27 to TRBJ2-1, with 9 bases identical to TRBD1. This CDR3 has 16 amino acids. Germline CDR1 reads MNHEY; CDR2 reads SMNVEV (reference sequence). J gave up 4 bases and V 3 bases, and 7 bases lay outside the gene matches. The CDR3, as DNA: TGTGCCAGCAGTTTCGGACAGGGGTCTGGTTACAATGAGCAGTTCTTC. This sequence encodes CASSFGQGSGYNEQFF.